What follows are 3 T cell receptor beta chains derived from one specimen sequenced in a study of T cells in Graves' hyperthyroidism and ophthalmopathy. Researchers amplified the TCR beta CDR3 regions from RNA transcripts. HTBI primers were used for first-round RT-PCR of the TCR CDR3. Each CDR3 protein is one row after TCRdb ran MiXCR on the multiplex PCR reads. The sample has about 560,000 distinct CDR3 sequences; about a sixth are singletons. The sample consisted of blood. The source of these receptors is a woman between 18 and 30 years old with Graves' hyperthyroidism.

This chain uses TRBV3-1 with TRBJ1-5; D unresolved. V dropped 4 bases and J dropped 3 bases, with 13 bases sitting between them. The CDR3 runs 15 residues. Germline V CDR1 and CDR2: LGHDT, YNNKEL (reference sequence). The CDR3 DNA is TGTGCCAGCAGCCTGGGTCACAGCCCCAATCAGCCCCAGCATTTT. This encodes CASSLGHSPNQPQHF.

This clonotype was counted between two and nine times. This chain links TRBV6-2 or TRBV6-3 with TRBJ2-1; D perhaps matches TRBD2 (5 bases). Germline CDR1 is MNHEY and CDR2 is SVGEGT. The CDR3 consists of 12 residues. V lost 3 bases and J 11 bases, leaving 11 bases between the germline ends. The CDR3 protein is CASSYYRGQQFF. CDR3 in DNA: TGTGCCAGCAGTTATTATCGGGGTCAGCAGTTCTTC.

This clonotype was recorded at least ten times. The gene calls are TRBV5-8 and TRBJ2-7, with D possibly being TRBD1 or TRBD2 (5 bases each). CDR3 length: 14 amino acids. Deletions cut 1 base from V and 0 bases from J, with 8 bases between. The V gene's germline CDR1 is SGHTS and CDR2 YDEGEE. CDR3 sequence: CASSLRGYSYEQYF. The CDR3 DNA sequence: TGTGCCAGCAGCTTGCGGGGCTACTCCTACGAGCAGTACTTC.